One and the same sample provided the 21 T cell receptor beta chains below, sequenced in a study of post-analysis software for immune sequencing data. Whole-study findings and limits: Controls showed lower frequencies than patients for 4 or 5 TRBV segments, and TRBV5-6, TRBV5-1 and TRBV20-1 were among these.

Presence of unique molecular identifiers characterized the TCR beta cDNA libraries. TCRdb itself ran the PCR reads through MiXCR, one entry per CDR3 protein. The sample has about 770,000 distinct CDR3 sequences; more than 45% are singletons. Their recognized antigens are unknown. Material for sequencing was blood. These receptors were taken from a girl between 10 and 17 years old with multiple sclerosis.

The V gene is TRBV27, the J gene TRBJ1-5; 7 nucleotides line up with TRBD1. CDR1 and CDR2 from the germline V gene are MNHEY and SMNVEV (reference sequence). J lost 7 bases, V lost 6 bases, and 12 bases had no gene match. CDR3 length: 15 amino acids. CDR3 coding DNA: TGTGCCAGCAGACCACTAACAGGGGCAGGACAGCCCCAGCATTTT. It yields the protein CASRPLTGAGQPQHF.

The rearrangement uses TRBV7-9 and TRBJ2-1, with 13 bases identical to TRBD2. Germline CDR1 and CDR2: SEHNR and FQNEAQ (reference sequence). Germline trimming cut 5 bases from V and 10 bases from J; bases unmatched to any gene: 11. The CDR3 covers 16 residues. The CDR3 bases are TGTGCCAGCAGCCCTTTCTCACTAGCGGGAGGGAGAGAGCAGTTCTTC. It specifies CASSPFSLAGGREQFF. Full variable domain (remainder filled in from reference TRBV7-9 and TRBJ2-1): DTGVSQNPRHKITKRGQNVTFRCDPISEHNRLYWYRQTLGQGPEFLTYFQNEAQLEKSRLLSDRFSAERPKGSFSTLEIQRTEQGDSAMYLCASSPFSLAGGREQFFGPGTRLTVL.

Only a few counts were recorded for this clonotype. CDR3 sequence: CATSDFKETQYF. The CDR3 DNA is TGTGCCACCAGTGATTTTAAGGAGACCCAGTACTTC. This chain joins TRBV24-1 and TRBJ2-5; D uncertain. The V and J ends lost 1 base and 5 bases respectively, with 4 bases between them. Germline CDR1 is KGHDR and CDR2 is SFDVKD. There are 12 residues in the CDR3.

This clonotype was counted a single time. The DNA for the CDR3 is TGCGCCAGCAGCCCCGGGACAGCGTACAATCAGCCCCAGCATTTT. Its translation: CASSPGTAYNQPQHF. The V gene is TRBV5-1, the J gene TRBJ1-5, with TRBD1 identical over 7 bases. V was pared by 4 bases and J by 3 bases, with 7 bases of the junction left unmatched. CDR1 and CDR2 (germline): SGHRS, YFSETQ. This CDR3 has 15 residues.

At least ten counts were recorded for this clonotype. This chain joins TRBV10-3 and TRBJ2-5, with D possibly matching TRBD1 (8 bases). The CDR3 sequence is 14 residues long. Germline V gene data show CDR1 as ENHRY and CDR2 as SYGVKD. V was cut by 6 bases and J by 2 bases, with 13 bases left in between. The CDR3 DNA follows: TGTGCCATCAGGAGCGGGACAGGACAAGAGACCCAGTACTTC. It translates to CAIRSGTGQETQYF.

Concerning this clonotype itself: The conserved phenylalanine or tryptophan is not found at the CDR3 terminus, so this likely reflects a read error. This chain connects TRBV15 to TRBJ2-7; 8 bases line up with TRBD2. CDR3 size: 13 residues. V shed 3 bases and J 4 bases; nucleotides not matched to a gene: 2. Germline lookup yields CDR1 LNHNV and CDR2 YYDKDF (reference sequence). Here the CDR3 reads CATSRGTSYEQYL. The CDR3 DNA is TGTGCCACCAGCAGGGGGACTAGTTACGAGCAGTACTTA.

This clonotype was observed a single time. The chain recombines TRBV12-3 or TRBV12-4 with TRBJ2-5; D gene ambiguous. CDR3 length equals 16 residues. The V end was cut by 0 bases, the J end by 2 bases, with 13 bases between. In DNA form, the CDR3 reads TGTGCCAGCAGTTTAGCGCTGGGCCCGAGGCAAGAGACCCAGTACTTC. Its protein is CASSLALGPRQETQYF.

The V and J genes are TRBV12-3 or TRBV12-4 and TRBJ1-2; D may be TRBD1 (5 bases). V lost 4 bases and J lost 6, with 18 bases in between. The CDR3 loop spans 15 amino acids. This CDR3 reads CASSSTDYSRDGYTF. The CDR3 DNA reads as TGTGCCAGCAGTTCGACTGACTACTCCAGGGATGGCTACACCTTC.

This clonotype was seen a handful of times. The chain uses TRBV20-1 and TRBJ2-1; possible D gene TRBD2, 7 bases. The CDR3 sequence is 17 residues long. Germline assignment: CDR1 DFQATT and CDR2 SNEGSKA (reference sequence). Trimming stripped 3 bases from V and 6 bases from J, with 24 bases between. The CDR3: CSARARYQGRVGNEQFF. CDR3 nucleotide sequence: TGCAGTGCTAGGGCCCGGTACCAGGGGAGGGTGGGCAATGAGCAGTTCTTC.

This sequence joins TRBV29-1 and TRBJ2-1; a weak D match, TRBD2 (5 bases). Germline values: CDR1 SQVTM, CDR2 ANQGSEA. The CDR3 extends over 11 amino acids. V was clipped by 4 bases and J by 8 bases, with 9 bases between them. This CDR3 is CSVGAGDEQFF. The CDR3 nucleotides are TGCAGCGTTGGGGCCGGGGATGAGCAGTTCTTC.

In this sample, this clonotype turned up a few times. The J gene is TRBJ1-2, the V gene TRBV3-1; 7 bases map to TRBD1. CDR1 and CDR2 from the germline V gene are LGHDT and YNNKEL (reference sequence). Trimming cost V 4 bases and J 4 bases; bases outside gene matches: 12. The CDR3 spans 16 residues. CDR3 sequence (DNA): TGTGCCAGCAGCCTACTCCAGGGGGGACCCATCTATGGCTACACCTTC. It encodes CASSLLQGGPIYGYTF.

In this sample, this clonotype turned up a few times. The V call is TRBV6-6, the J call TRBJ1-2; a weak D match, TRBD1 (6 bases). V was shortened by 4 bases and J by 2 bases, with 11 bases between the two germline ends. This CDR3 comprises 14 residues. CDR1 and CDR2 from the germline V gene are MNHNY and SVGAGI (reference sequence). CDR3: CASSSTTGNYGYTF. In DNA, the CDR3 is TGTGCCAGCAGTTCCACGACAGGAAACTATGGCTACACCTTC.

The rearrangement uses TRBV3-1 and TRBJ2-1; the D call may be TRBD1 or TRBD2 (5 bases each). V was cut by 4 bases and J by 6 bases, with 16 bases left in between. There are 15 residues in the CDR3. Germline V gene lookup returns CDR1 LGHDT and CDR2 YNNKEL (reference sequence). The CDR3 coding sequence is TGTGCCAGCAGCCCTGGGACGGCGGGCATCAATGAGCAGTTCTTC. This sequence encodes CASSPGTAGINEQFF.

The gene calls are TRBV12-3 or TRBV12-4 and TRBJ1-5; no reliable D call. This CDR3 is 14 amino acids long. V gave up 7 bases and J gave up 1 base, with 11 bases separating them. The CDR3 here is CASNLAGSNQPQHF. CDR3 DNA: TGTGCCAGCAACCTAGCGGGGAGCAATCAGCCCCAGCATTTT.

V usage is TRBV6-6 and J usage is TRBJ2-3; TRBD2 matches at 7 bases. The CDR3 covers 14 residues. The germline V gene has CDR1 MNHNY and CDR2 SVGAGI (reference sequence). Unmatched junction bases numbered 6, after V lost 7 bases and J lost 2 bases. Here the CDR3 reads CASTVGGNTDTQYF. The CDR3, as DNA: TGTGCCAGCACTGTGGGGGGGAACACAGATACGCAGTATTTT.

This chain links TRBV20-1 with TRBJ2-1, with TRBD2 identical over 7 bases. Germline V gene sequence: CDR1 DFQATT, CDR2 SNEGSKA (reference sequence). Unmatched junction bases numbered 16, after V lost 2 bases and J lost 6 bases. This CDR3 contains 17 residues. The CDR3 reads CSARLGGSSLRLNEQFF. The CDR3 DNA reads as TGCAGTGCTAGATTGGGCGGGAGCAGCTTACGCCTCAATGAGCAGTTCTTC.

This chain joins TRBV5-1 and TRBJ2-5, with 8 bases aligning to TRBD1. Matching the DNA end better, TRBJ2-7 makes the J call doubtful. This CDR3 has 14 amino acids. CDR1 and CDR2 (germline): SGHRS, YFSETQ. DNA for the CDR3: TGCGCCAGCAGCTCAGACAGGGGAAGCAACGAGCAGTACTTC. Protein product: CASSSDRGSNEQYF.

The chain employs TRBV4-2 and TRBJ2-1; 7 bases agree with TRBD2. The germline V gene has CDR1 LGHNA and CDR2 YNFKEQ. The length of the CDR3 is 16 residues. J gave up 2 bases and V 6 bases, and 10 bases lay outside the gene matches. In DNA, the CDR3 is TGTGCCAGCAGGCCCGTGGGGGAGGGCACCTACAATGAGCAGTTCTTC. It encodes CASRPVGEGTYNEQFF.

J is TRBJ2-7 and V is TRBV7-2; 8 bases agree with TRBD1. Germline assignment: CDR1 SGHTA and CDR2 FQGNSA. The CDR3 covers 15 residues. V gave up 5 bases and J gave up 2 bases; unmatched junction bases: 8. The CDR3 DNA is TGTGCCAGCAGCACCACGACAGGGGTCACCTACGAGCAGTACTTC. Translating gives CASSTTTGVTYEQYF.

This sequence joins TRBV18 and TRBJ2-5; 9 bases line up with TRBD1. V was clipped by 2 bases and J by 5 bases; unmatched bases: 6. Germline CDR1 KGHSH, CDR2 LQKENI. This CDR3 is 15 amino acids long. The CDR3 DNA is TGTGCCAGCTCACCAAAGGGACAGGGAGGTGAGACCCAGTACTTC. This sequence encodes CASSPKGQGGETQYF. The full variable domain, its missing parts supplied by reference TRBV18 and TRBJ2-5, is NAGVMQNPRHLVRRRGQEARLRCSPMKGHSHVYWYRQLPEEGLKFMVYLQKENIIDESGMPKERFSAEFPKEGPSILRIQQVVRGDSAAYFCASSPKGQGGETQYFGPGTRLLVL.

This chain connects TRBV7-8 to TRBJ1-2; D possibly corresponds to TRBD1 (6 bases). The V gene lost 5 bases and the J gene lost 4 bases, with 11 bases spanning the gap. The CDR3 has 13 residues. From germline, CDR1 is SGHVS and CDR2 FQNEAQ. CDR3 in DNA: TGTGCCAGCAGCACGGACAGCTCCTATGGCTACACCTTC. Translating gives CASSTDSSYGYTF.